This TCR beta chain derives from a study of OX40 agonist ivuxolimab in advanced cancers. About the study: With a range of 23 to 79, age averaged approximately 60 years, and about 80% were male. A partial response was reached by three patients: one with hepatocellular carcinoma and two with cutaneous melanoma.

Samples were taken at baseline and on day 1 of cycles 4 and 7. V lost 4 bases and J 0 bases, leaving 13 bases between the germline ends. Germline CDR1 LNHDA, CDR2 SQIVND (reference sequence). The CDR3 sequence is 16 residues long. TCRdb's copy holds only in-frame clones and misses some; the assay was immunoSEQ multiplex PCR. The table includes tens of thousands of clones, more than 85% detected once. The chain combines TRBV19 with TRBJ2-1; D possibly corresponds to TRBD1 (5 bases). The sample consisted of CD4+ or CD8+ T cells sorted from blood, taken in a trial of the OX40 agonist ivuxolimab. The source of this sequence is an adult with an advanced solid tumor such as melanoma, head and neck, liver or kidney cancer. This chain's CDR3 is CASSTSGFTSYNEQFF. In DNA form, the CDR3 reads TGTGCCAGTAGTACCTCAGGGTTTACCTCCTACAATGAGCAGTTCTTC.